One sample yielded the 25 T cell receptor beta chains listed below, sequenced in a study of OX40 agonist ivuxolimab in advanced cancers. Sequenced by immunoSEQ multiplex PCR; TCRdb stores in-frame clones only, minus some. The sample lists 55,000 to 75,000 clones, roughly nine tenths occurring once. Source: CD4+ or CD8+ T cells sorted from blood, taken in a trial of the OX40 agonist ivuxolimab. All receptors come from an adult with an advanced solid tumor such as melanoma, head and neck, liver or kidney cancer.

The V and J genes are TRBV2 and TRBJ2-7, with D perhaps given as TRBD1 or TRBD2 (5 bases each). Per the germline V gene, CDR1 is SNHLY and CDR2 is FYNNEI. V lost 5 bases and J 5 bases, leaving 16 bases between the germline ends. The CDR3 is 14 amino acids. CDR3 DNA: TGTGCCAGCAGTCCGAACCACGGGACCCACGAGCAGTACTTC. Residues: CASSPNHGTHEQYF.

In this sample, this clone turned up a few times. The chain joins TRBV4-3 to TRBJ2-1, with D maybe TRBD2 (5 bases). V was pared by 0 bases and J by 0 bases, with 12 bases between. This CDR3 region has 17 residues. Germline V CDR1 and CDR2: LGHNA, YSLEER. The CDR3 bases are TGCGCCAGCAGCCAAGAGGGGTCGAGGGTCTCCTACAATGAGCAGTTCTTC. Translation: CASSQEGSRVSYNEQFF.

The chain employs TRBV2 and TRBJ2-5, with D possibly matching TRBD1 (6 bases). Between the trimmed V and J ends, which lost 1 base and 4 bases, there was a span of 7 bases. CDR3 size: 13 residues. The germline V gene encodes CDR1 SNHLY and CDR2 FYNNEI. CDR3 amino acids: CASSEVRGETQYF. The CDR3 nucleotides read TGTGCCAGCAGTGAAGTCAGGGGAGAGACCCAGTACTTC.

The chain couples TRBV6-1 to TRBJ2-3; 7 nucleotides align to TRBD2. CDR3 size: 14 residues. Germline loops: CDR1 MNHNS, CDR2 SASEGT. V shed 7 bases, J shed 5 bases, and the junction held 9 bases outside the gene matches. The CDR3 DNA reads TGTGCCAGCATGGAAGGCGGGAGCGGAGATACGCAGTATTTT. Translated: CASMEGGSGDTQYF.

The V gene is TRBV28, the J gene TRBJ1-5; D is undetermined. The CDR3 length is 15 residues. The germline V gene has CDR1 MDHEN and CDR2 SYDVKM. Trimming removed 6 bases from V and 2 bases from J, with 14 bases in between. The CDR3 nucleotides read TGTGCCAGCAGAGTTTCGGGGTCTGGCAATCAGCCCCAGCATTTT. Its translation: CASRVSGSGNQPQHF.

V and J are TRBV7-2 and TRBJ2-5; D is perhaps TRBD2 (5 bases). The CDR3 length is 11 residues. The ends were cut back, 5 bases at V and 5 bases at J, with 6 bases in the middle. Germline values: CDR1 SGHTA, CDR2 FQGNSA. CDR3 residues: CASSEGETQYF. For the CDR3, the DNA is TGTGCCAGCAGCGAGGGCGAGACCCAGTACTTC.

The gene calls are TRBV7-9 and TRBJ1-5, with D hard to call. V was pared by 6 bases and J by 3 bases, with 9 bases between. Germline V gives CDR1 SEHNR, CDR2 FQNEAQ (reference sequence). The CDR3 runs 13 residues. The CDR3 DNA reads as TGTGCCAGCAGTCTGGACCCCAATCAGCCCCAGCATTTT. It yields the protein CASSLDPNQPQHF.

The chain recombines TRBV11-1 with TRBJ1-1; tentative D call: TRBD1 (6 bases). V was trimmed by 5 bases and J by 5 bases, leaving 18 bases between them. Germline values: CDR1 SGHAT, CDR2 FQDESV (reference sequence). CDR3 size: 15 residues. In DNA, the CDR3 is TGTGCCAGCAGCCCCACCTTGACAGGCAGGACTGAAGCTTTCTTT. Its protein is CASSPTLTGRTEAFF.

This rearrangement joins TRBV25-1 to TRBJ1-6; 8 positions match TRBD1. Germline lookup yields CDR1 MGHDK and CDR2 SYGVNS. The V gene end was trimmed by 6 bases and the J gene end by 6 bases; junction bases not matched to a gene: 7. This CDR3 is built from 15 residues. The CDR3 DNA reads TGTGCCAGCAGGGGGGACAGGAATACTAATTCACCCCTCCACTTT. It codes for CASRGDRNTNSPLHF.

V usage is TRBV7-3 and J usage is TRBJ2-2, with 8 nucleotides matching TRBD2. V dropped 11 bases and J dropped 0; count of bases not matched to a gene: 5. The germline V gene encodes CDR1 SGHTA and CDR2 FQGTGA. CDR3 length: 14 amino acids. The DNA for the CDR3 is TGTGCCTCCGGGGGGGCCCCGAACACCGGGGAGCTGTTTTTT. It is translated as CASGGAPNTGELFF. Full variable domain (rest looked up from reference TRBV7-3 and TRBJ2-2): GAGVSQTPSNKVTEKGKYVELRCDPISGHTALYWYRQSLGQGPEFLIYFQGTGAADDSGLPNDRFFAVRPEGSVSTLKIQRTERGDSAVYLCASGGAPNTGELFFGEGSRLTVL.

The genes are TRBV14 and TRBJ1-5, with D unresolved. CDR3 size: 14 residues. Germline assignment: CDR1 SGHDN and CDR2 FVKESK. The V end was cut by 4 bases, the J end by 0 bases, with 7 bases between. For the CDR3, the DNA is TGTGCCAGCAGCCGCGGCGGTAGCAATCAGCCCCAGCATTTT. Protein sequence: CASSRGGSNQPQHF.

CDR3 DNA: TGTGCCTGGAGTGTACAGGGGGTTGATAACTATGGCTACACCTTC. The encoded protein is CAWSVQGVDNYGYTF. This sequence joins TRBV30 and TRBJ1-2; 8 bases fit TRBD1. Losses at the gene ends were 0 bases for V and 1 base for J; bases not matched to a gene: 4. This CDR3 is 15 amino acids long. Germline loops: CDR1 GTSNPN, CDR2 SVGIG (reference sequence).

This clone was seen only once. V is TRBV27 and J is TRBJ2-7; 8 nucleotides align to TRBD1. The CDR3 length is 15 residues. Germline CDR1 is MNHEY and CDR2 is SMNVEV (reference sequence). V shed 5 bases, J shed 7 bases, and the junction held 13 bases outside the gene matches. The DNA of the CDR3 is TGTGCCAGCAGTGGTCTGGCAGGGGGCGAACGAGAGCAGTACTTC. Translating it yields CASSGLAGGEREQYF.

The J gene is TRBJ2-3, the V gene TRBV9; D is unresolved. The CDR3 is made up of 13 amino acids. Germline CDR1 SGDLS, CDR2 YYNGEE. V was trimmed by 4 bases and J by 3 bases, leaving 9 bases between them. The CDR3 sequence is CASSFRWTDTQYF. The CDR3 nucleotides are TGTGCCAGCAGCTTTAGGTGGACAGATACGCAGTATTTT.

This sequence joins TRBV19 and TRBJ2-2; TRBD1 matches 8 bases. CDR1 and CDR2 (germline): LNHDA, SQIVND (reference sequence). The V gene end was trimmed by 4 bases and the J gene end by 4 bases; junction bases not matched to a gene: 8. This CDR3 has 16 residues. CDR3 in DNA: TGTGCCAGTAGTAGATCAGGACAGGGTGGCACCGGGGAGCTGTTTTTT. This sequence encodes CASSRSGQGGTGELFF. Full variable domain (rest looked up from reference TRBV19 and TRBJ2-2): DGGITQSPKYLFRKEGQNVTLSCEQNLNHDAMYWYRQDPGQGLRLIYYSQIVNDFQKGDIAEGYSVSREKKESFPLTVTSAQKNPTAFYLCASSRSGQGGTGELFFGEGSRLTVL.

The chain carries TRBV29-1 and TRBJ2-4; D may be TRBD2 (7 bases). This CDR3 has 12 residues. Germline V gene lookup returns CDR1 SQVTM and CDR2 ANQGSEA. The V gene lost 6 bases and the J gene lost 6 bases, with 12 bases spanning the gap. CDR3 region: CSVRGGGNIQYF. In DNA form, the CDR3 reads TGCAGCGTCCGGGGAGGGGGAAACATTCAGTACTTC.

The chain has TRBV12-5 and TRBJ2-5, with D perhaps TRBD1 or TRBD2 (6 bases each). Trimming cost V 4 bases and J 4 bases, with 16 bases left between them. In germline, CDR1 is LGHNT, CDR2 FRNRAP. This CDR3 comprises 15 residues. The CDR3 coding sequence is TGTGCTAGTGGTTCGTGGGGGGCAAGGGGAGAGACCCAGTACTTC. The encoded protein is CASGSWGARGETQYF.

V gene TRBV2 combines with J gene TRBJ2-3; 8 bases line up with TRBD2. This CDR3 comprises 16 residues. The trim removed 6 bases at V and 0 bases at J, leaving 8 bases unmatched. CDR1 is SNHLY and CDR2 is FYNNEI in the germline V gene. This CDR3 reads CASRQRLALSTDTQYF. The DNA for the CDR3 is TGTGCCAGCAGGCAAAGACTAGCGCTTAGCACAGATACGCAGTATTTT. The whole variable domain, filled in from reference TRBV2 and TRBJ2-3, reads EPEVTQTPSHQVTQMGQEVILRCVPISNHLYFYWYRQILGQKVEFLVSFYNNEISEKSEIFDDQFSVERPDGSNFTLKIRSTKLEDSAMYFCASRQRLALSTDTQYFGPGTRLTVL.

V and J are TRBV28 and TRBJ2-2; 10 positions agree with TRBD2. The germline gives CDR1 MDHEN, CDR2 SYDVKM. V lost 6 bases, J lost 2 bases, and 15 bases stayed unmatched. This CDR3 has 19 amino acids. CDR3 in amino acids: CASSSASHLAGVNTGELFF. CDR3 nucleotides: TGTGCCAGCAGCTCAGCCTCTCATCTAGCGGGAGTTAACACCGGGGAGCTGTTTTTT.

The chain combines TRBV2 with TRBJ2-2; D is possibly TRBD2 (5 bases). V was pared by 3 bases and J by 2 bases, with 7 bases between. This CDR3 has 14 residues. CDR1 SNHLY and CDR2 FYNNEI come from the germline V gene. The CDR3 coding sequence is TGTGCCAGCAGTGATGAGGGAAACACCGGGGAGCTGTTTTTT. Amino acid sequence: CASSDEGNTGELFF.

This clone has at least ten counts. The rearrangement uses TRBV4-1 and TRBJ1-2; D might be TRBD1 (6 bases). V was shortened by 0 bases and J by 7 bases, with 15 bases between the two germline ends. The CDR3 contains 15 residues. Germline V CDR1 and CDR2: MGHRA, YSYEKL. CDR3 amino acids: CASSQDDRGLTGYTF. For the CDR3, the DNA is TGCGCCAGCAGCCAAGATGATCGGGGGCTAACTGGCTACACCTTC.

J is TRBJ2-1 and V is TRBV7-9, with 9 bases fitting TRBD2. Per the germline V gene, CDR1 is SEHNR and CDR2 is FQNEAQ (reference sequence). V dropped 1 base and J dropped 7; count of bases not matched to a gene: 11. The CDR3 has 17 residues. In DNA form, the CDR3 reads TGTGCCAGCAGCTTAGAATTTTGGCGGGAGGGAGGGAATGAGCAGTTCTTC. Residues: CASSLEFWREGGNEQFF.

This chain joins TRBV7-2 and TRBJ2-4; no reliable D call. Germline V gene lookup returns CDR1 SGHTA and CDR2 FQGNSA. The CDR3 sequence is 12 residues long. Between the trimmed V and J ends, which lost 9 bases and 5 bases, there was a span of 11 bases. The CDR3 region is CASSLPQNIQYF. The CDR3 DNA reads as TGTGCCAGTAGCCTTCCCCAAAACATTCAGTACTTC.

This chain uses TRBV11-2 with TRBJ2-2, with TRBD1 matching over 7 bases. The CDR3 contains 16 residues. Germline loops: CDR1 SGHAT, CDR2 FQNNGV. Trimming removed 2 bases from V and 0 bases from J; junction bases left unmatched: 3. CDR3 DNA: TGTGCCAGCAGCTTAAACAGGGGCGCGAACACCGGGGAGCTGTTTTTT. Its protein product is CASSLNRGANTGELFF.

V gene TRBV5-1 combines with J gene TRBJ2-2; D might be TRBD1 (5 bases). The CDR3 contains 15 residues. Germline CDR1 is SGHRS and CDR2 is YFSETQ. The V end lost 0 bases, the J end lost 0 bases, and 6 bases lay between the germline ends. The CDR3 protein is CASSLAGPNTGELFF. DNA of the CDR3: TGCGCCAGCAGCTTGGCAGGGCCGAACACCGGGGAGCTGTTTTTT.